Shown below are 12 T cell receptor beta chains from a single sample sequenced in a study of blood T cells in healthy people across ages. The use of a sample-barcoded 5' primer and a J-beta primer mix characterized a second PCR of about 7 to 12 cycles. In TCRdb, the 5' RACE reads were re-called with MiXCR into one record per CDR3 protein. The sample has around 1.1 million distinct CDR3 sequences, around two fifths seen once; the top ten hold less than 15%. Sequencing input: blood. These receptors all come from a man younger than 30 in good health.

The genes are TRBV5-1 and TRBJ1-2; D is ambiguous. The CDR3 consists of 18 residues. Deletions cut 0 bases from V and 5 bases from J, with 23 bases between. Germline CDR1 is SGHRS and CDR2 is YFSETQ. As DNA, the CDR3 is TGCGCCAGCAGCTTGGCCTGGCGCGGTGGTCAAGTCCCGTATGGCTACACCTTC. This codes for CASSLAWRGGQVPYGYTF.

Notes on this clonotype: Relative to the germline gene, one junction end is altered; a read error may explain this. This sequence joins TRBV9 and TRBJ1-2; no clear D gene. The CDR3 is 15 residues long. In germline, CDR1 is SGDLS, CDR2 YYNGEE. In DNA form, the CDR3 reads TGTGCCAGCAGCGTAGTTGCCACGACGAACTATGGCTGCACCTTC. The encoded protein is CASSVVATTNYGCTF.

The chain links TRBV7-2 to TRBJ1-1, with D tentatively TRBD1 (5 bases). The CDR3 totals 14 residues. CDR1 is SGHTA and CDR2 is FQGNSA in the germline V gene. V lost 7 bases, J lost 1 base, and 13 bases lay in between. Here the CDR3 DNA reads TGTGCCAGCACCCGCGATACAGGGAACACTGAAGCTTTCTTT. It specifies CASTRDTGNTEAFF.

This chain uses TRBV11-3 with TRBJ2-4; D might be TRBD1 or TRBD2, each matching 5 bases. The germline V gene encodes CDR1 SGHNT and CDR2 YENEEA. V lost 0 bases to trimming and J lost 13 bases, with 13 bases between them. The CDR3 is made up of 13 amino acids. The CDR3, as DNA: TGTGCCAGCAGCTTAGATCGTCTGGGGGAGCAGTACTTC. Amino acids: CASSLDRLGEQYF.

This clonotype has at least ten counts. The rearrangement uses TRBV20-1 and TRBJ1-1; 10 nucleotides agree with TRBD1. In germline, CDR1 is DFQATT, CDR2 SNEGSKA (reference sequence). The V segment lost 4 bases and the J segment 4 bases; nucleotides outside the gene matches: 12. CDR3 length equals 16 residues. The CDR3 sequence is CSATPGTGDSFTEAFF. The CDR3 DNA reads TGCAGTGCTACCCCCGGGACAGGGGATTCGTTCACTGAAGCTTTCTTT.

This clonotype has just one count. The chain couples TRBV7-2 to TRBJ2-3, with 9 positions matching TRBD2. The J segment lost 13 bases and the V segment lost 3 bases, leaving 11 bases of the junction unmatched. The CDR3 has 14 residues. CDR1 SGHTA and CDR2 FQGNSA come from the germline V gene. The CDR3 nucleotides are TGTGCCAGCAGCTTCGGAGCGGGGGGCCAAGATAAGTATTTT. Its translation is CASSFGAGGQDKYF. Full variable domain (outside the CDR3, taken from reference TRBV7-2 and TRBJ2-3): GAGVSQSPSNKVTEKGKDVELRCDPISGHTALYWYRQSLGQGLEFLIYFQGNSAPDKSGLPSDRFSAERTGGSVSTLTIQRTQQEDSAVYLCASSFGAGGQDKYFGPGTRLTVL.

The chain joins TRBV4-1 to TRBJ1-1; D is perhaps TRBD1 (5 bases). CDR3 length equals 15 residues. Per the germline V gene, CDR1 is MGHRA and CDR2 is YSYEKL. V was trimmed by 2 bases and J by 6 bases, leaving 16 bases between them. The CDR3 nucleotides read TGCGCCAGCAGCCAACGGCATGTGGGGGTCCCTGAAGCTTTCTTT. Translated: CASSQRHVGVPEAFF.

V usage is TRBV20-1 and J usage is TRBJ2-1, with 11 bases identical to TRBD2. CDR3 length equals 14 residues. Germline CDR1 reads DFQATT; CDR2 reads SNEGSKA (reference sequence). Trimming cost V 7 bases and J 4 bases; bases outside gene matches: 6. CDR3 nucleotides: TGCAGTGGCCGGGGGACTAGCGGTTACAATGAGCAGTTCTTC. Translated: CSGRGTSGYNEQFF.

CDR3 protein: CASSHRGQGNTGELFF. The CDR3 nucleotides are TGCGCCAGCAGCCACCGGGGACAGGGGAACACCGGGGAGCTGTTTTTT. The V gene is TRBV4-1, the J gene TRBJ2-2; 9 nucleotides match TRBD1. The CDR3 contains 16 residues. Germline V gene sequence: CDR1 MGHRA, CDR2 YSYEKL. Trimming cost V 3 bases and J 1 base; bases outside gene matches: 3.

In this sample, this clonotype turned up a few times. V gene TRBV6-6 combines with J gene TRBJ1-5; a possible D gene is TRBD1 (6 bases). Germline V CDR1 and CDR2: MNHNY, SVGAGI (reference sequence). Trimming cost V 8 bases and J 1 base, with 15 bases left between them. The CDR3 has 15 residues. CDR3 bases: TGTGCCAGCCACGAGGGGGGTGAGAGCAATCAGCCCCAGCATTTT. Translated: CASHEGGESNQPQHF.

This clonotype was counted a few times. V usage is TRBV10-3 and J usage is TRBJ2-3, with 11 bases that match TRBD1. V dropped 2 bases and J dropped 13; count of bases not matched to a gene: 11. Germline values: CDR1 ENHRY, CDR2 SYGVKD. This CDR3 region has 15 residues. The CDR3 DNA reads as TGTGCCATCAGTGAGGATAGTCGCGGACAGGGGGCAAAGTATTTT. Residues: CAISEDSRGQGAKYF.

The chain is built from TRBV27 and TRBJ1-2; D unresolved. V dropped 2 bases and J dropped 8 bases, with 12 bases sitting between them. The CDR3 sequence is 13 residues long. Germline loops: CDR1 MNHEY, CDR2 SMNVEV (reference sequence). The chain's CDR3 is CASSLGSIGGYTF. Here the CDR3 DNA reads TGTGCCAGCAGTTTAGGCTCAATTGGGGGCTACACCTTC.